A selection of T cell receptor beta chains follows, all from one sample in a study of cytomegalovirus exposure and HLA in healthy donors. Profiled with immunoSEQ multiplex PCR; TCRdb holds only in-frame clones, not every one. In the table there are roughly 130,000 clones, more than 80% of which are singletons. Sequences were obtained from PBMCs. All receptors come from a man aged 40-49 years in good health and CMV-seronegative. Each CDR3 is given with its conserved first and last residue. A D gene is named only where the DNA matches it firmly. Clone size is given for some rows only: seen once, a few or many times, or a class if the clone is expanded.

TRBJ1-5,TRBD1,-,TRBV28,TGTGCCAGCAGCCCGGGACAGGGGTCATATAGCAATCAGCCCCAGCATTTT,CASSPGQGSYSNQPQHF
TRBJ2-5,TRBD1,-,TRBV18,TGTGCCAGCTCACCACGGACAGGGGAAGAGACCCAGTACTTC,CASSPRTGEETQYF
TRBJ2-7,TRBD1,-,TRBV30,TGTGCCTGGAGGGGACAGGGGAGCGACGAGCAGTACTTC,CAWRGQGSDEQYF
TRBJ2-2,-,-,TRBV30,TGTGCCTGGAGTCGGTCGGCCGGGGAGCTGTTTTTT,CAWSRSAGELFF
TRBJ1-4,TRBD1,few,TRBV5-1,TGCGCCAGCAGCAGGACAGGCACAACTAATGAAAAACTGTTTTTT,CASSRTGTTNEKLFF
TRBJ2-1,-,-,TRBV27,TGTGCCAGCAGACAGAACTTAGTAGGGGGTGGGAATGAGCAGTTCTTC,CASRQNLVGGGNEQFF
TRBJ1-3,TRBD1,-,TRBV5-1,TGCGCCAGCAGCCGAGCGGGACAGGGGCGTTTTAGCTCTGGAAACACCATATATTTT,CASSRAGQGRFSSGNTIYF
TRBJ2-3,TRBD1,-,TRBV29-1,TGCAGCGTAACAGGGGGCACAGATACGCAGTATTTT,CSVTGGTDTQYF
TRBJ2-1,-,-,TRBV18,TGTGCCAGCTCACCAGGGGGGACCTACAATGAGCAGTTCTTC,CASSPGGTYNEQFF
TRBJ1-5,-,-,TRBV6-5,TGTGCCAGCGGGGCTTATATCAATCAGCCCCAGCATTTT,CASGAYINQPQHF
TRBJ1-5,TRBD1,-,TRBV2,TGTGCCAGCAGTGAACAGGGGGACTATCAGCCCCAGCATTTT,CASSEQGDYQPQHF
TRBJ2-7,-,-,TRBV6-6,TGTGCCAGCAGAGCCCACGGGGGTGCGATCTACGAGCAGTACTTC,CASRAHGGAIYEQYF
TRBJ2-1,TRBD2,-,TRBV14,TGTGCCAGCAGCCAGGTCCGGGGGGGCATGCACAATGAGCAGTTCTTC,CASSQVRGGMHNEQFF
TRBJ2-7,-,-,TRBV19,TGTGCCAGTAGTAGACAAACAGGGTACGAGCAGTACTTC,CASSRQTGYEQYF
TRBJ2-5,-,few,TRBV15,TGTGCCACCAGCAGATCAGACAGTGGTCGATTCCAAGAGACCCAGTACTTC,CATSRSDSGRFQETQYF
TRBJ2-5,-,few,TRBV5-6,TGTGCCAGCAGCTTGGCCTTGCGGGAGACCCAGTACTTC,CASSLALRETQYF
TRBJ1-1,-,-,TRBV11-1,TGTGCCAGCAGCCATACGGACAGGAACACTGAAGCTTTCTTT,CASSHTDRNTEAFF
TRBJ2-6,-,few,TRBV27,TGTGCCAGCAGTTTTATCTCTGGGGCCAACGTCCTGACTTTC,CASSFISGANVLTF
TRBJ1-5,TRBD1,-,TRBV19,TGTGCCAGTAGTATAGAAGGGGGCTATCAGCCCCAGCATTTT,CASSIEGGYQPQHF
TRBJ2-7,-,once,TRBV5-1,TGCGCCAGCAGCTGGGGGCTCGAGCAGTACTTC,CASSWGLEQYF
TRBJ1-5,-,few,TRBV28,TGTGCCAGCAGGGGGGCTAGGCAGCCCCAGCATTTT,CASRGARQPQHF
TRBJ2-7,-,-,TRBV29-1,TGCAGCGTTTTAGTAACAGCCAGCTCCTACGAGCAGTACTTC,CSVLVTASSYEQYF
TRBJ2-7,-,few,TRBV7-9,TGTGCCAGCAGCTTAACCCCGTCGGAGGGCGTAAAGCAGTACTTC,CASSLTPSEGVKQYF
TRBJ1-1,-,-,TRBV6-1,TGTGCCAGCAGGGTCGGGGGCGCGGGAGACACTGAAGCTTTCTTT,CASRVGGAGDTEAFF
TRBJ2-5,TRBD1,few,TRBV28,TGTGCCAGCAGTCTACCGGGACAGGGTGCGACCCAGTACTTC,CASSLPGQGATQYF
TRBJ1-6,TRBD1,-,TRBV18,TGTGCCAGCTCACCGCTCAACAGAGGGACAGGGAATAATTCACCCCTCCACTTT,CASSPLNRGTGNNSPLHF
TRBJ2-1,-,-,TRBV25-1,TGTGCCAGCAGTGGATCCGGTACAGGGTTTAATGAGCAGTTCTTC,CASSGSGTGFNEQFF
TRBJ2-3,-,-,TRBV10-1,TGCGCCAGCAGTGTGCCCAGGGGCCGCACAGATACGCAGTATTTT,CASSVPRGRTDTQYF
TRBJ2-7,TRBD1,-,TRBV19,TGTGCCAGTAGTCTCCAAGTGGGACAGCTATACGAGCAGTACTTC,CASSLQVGQLYEQYF
TRBJ2-1,-,few,TRBV5-6,TGTGCCAGCAGCTTGGGAGACAGAAGCTACAATGAGCAGTTCTTC,CASSLGDRSYNEQFF
TRBJ2-7,TRBD2,-,TRBV18,TGTGCCAGCTCCCCCCCGGCGGGAGGATCCTACGAGCAGTACTTC,CASSPPAGGSYEQYF
TRBJ2-1,-,-,TRBV5-6,TGTGCCAGCAGTGGCTATAGTCTAGGCTATGAGCAGTTCTTC,CASSGYSLGYEQFF
TRBJ2-7,TRBD1,-,TRBV2,TGTGCCAGCACTCAAATGGGACAGAACTACGAGCAGTACTTC,CASTQMGQNYEQYF
TRBJ2-1,TRBD1,-,TRBV18,TGTGCCAGCTCACCACCGGGACAGCACAATGAGCAGTTCTTC,CASSPPGQHNEQFF
TRBJ2-6,-,-,TRBV27,TGTGCCAGCAGTTTACGTAGCTCTGGGGCCAACGTCCTGACTTTC,CASSLRSSGANVLTF
TRBJ2-7,-,-,TRBV30,TGTGCCTGGAGTGGTCTTAGCGAGGCCTACGAGCAGTACTTC,CAWSGLSEAYEQYF
TRBJ1-5,-,-,TRBV18,TGTGCCAGCTCACTAGGAGACAGTCAGCCCCAGCATTTT,CASSLGDSQPQHF
TRBJ2-3,-,-,TRBV30,TGTGCCTGGAGGGGCGGGGTAAGCACAGATACGCAGTATTTT,CAWRGGVSTDTQYF
TRBJ2-1,-,-,TRBV10-3,TGTGCCCTCGGGACTGCCCTCGGCAATGAGCAGTTCTTC,CALGTALGNEQFF
TRBJ2-5,TRBD1,once,TRBV4-2,TGTGCCAGCAGCCAGAACAGGGGGGAAGAGACCCAGTACTTC,CASSQNRGEETQYF
TRBJ1-1,-,-,TRBV21-1,TGTGCCAGCAGCAAAGACAAGGGGACAGGGGGCAGTCGGGCCACTGAAGCTTTCTTT,CASSKDKGTGGSRATEAFF
TRBJ2-7,TRBD1,-,TRBV5-1,TGCGCCAGCAGCTTTAACAGGGGCCCCTACGAGCAGTACTTC,CASSFNRGPYEQYF
TRBJ1-3,-,-,TRBV29-1,TGCAGCGTAATCACCTATCCGGGACAAATCTCTGGAAACACCATATATTTT,CSVITYPGQISGNTIYF
TRBJ2-1,TRBD1,-,TRBV5-1,TGCGCCAGCAGCTTGGCAGGGGGCGCCGACAATGAGCAGTTCTTC,CASSLAGGADNEQFF
TRBJ1-1,-,-,TRBV30,TGTGCCTGGAACCCCCCGGGGGGGCGCGGAGCTTTCTTT,CAWNPPGGRGAFF
TRBJ2-7,-,-,TRBV2,TGTGCCGGCAGCCTGGGGCGGGGCTCCTACGAGCAGTACTTC,CAGSLGRGSYEQYF
TRBJ2-3,TRBD2,-,TRBV5-1,TGCGCCAGCAGCCTTGATAGCGGGAAAGATACGCAGTATTTT,CASSLDSGKDTQYF
TRBJ2-3,TRBD1,once,TRBV29-1,TGCAGCGTACAGACAGGGGGCACAGATACGCAGTATTTT,CSVQTGGTDTQYF
TRBJ1-5,TRBD1,-,TRBV5-1,TGCGCCAGCAGCTTGGGGACAGGGAGTCAGCCCCAGCATTTT,CASSLGTGSQPQHF
TRBJ1-5,TRBD1,-,TRBV19,TGTGCCAGTAGACTGCAGGGGGAAATGGCCCAGCATTTT,CASRLQGEMAQHF
TRBJ2-2,-,-,TRBV6-5,TGTGCCAGCAGACAGGGGGGGCCGGCCGGGGAGCTGTTTTTT,CASRQGGPAGELFF
TRBJ1-3,-,-,TRBV10-3,TGTGCCAGCCGGGATCCGACCGGAAACACCATATATTTT,CASRDPTGNTIYF
TRBJ2-3,TRBD2,-,TRBV27,TGTGCCAGCAGGACTAGCGGGTCGGCAGATACGCAGTATTTT,CASRTSGSADTQYF
TRBJ2-3,TRBD2,-,TRBV7-6,TGTGCCAGCAGCTTAGTGGCGGGAGGGTATCAAGAAACGCAGTATTTT,CASSLVAGGYQETQYF
TRBJ2-5,TRBD1,once,TRBV5-6,TGTGCCAGCAGCCTAGACAGGGGGGAGACCCAGTACTTC,CASSLDRGETQYF
TRBJ2-4,TRBD1,-,TRBV6-5,TGTGCCAGCAGTTGGACAGGGTCTAAGGCCAAAAACATTCAGTACTTC,CASSWTGSKAKNIQYF
TRBJ1-2,-,-,TRBV29-1,TGCAGCGTTGAAGTAAGCAGGTTATATGGCTACACCTTC,CSVEVSRLYGYTF
TRBJ2-1,-,-,TRBV5-1,TGCGCCAGCAGCTTGGTCGGGGATGGGCAGTTCTTC,CASSLVGDGQFF
TRBJ2-1,-,-,TRBV7-6,TGTGCCAGCAGCTTAAATTGGAGGGATGAGCAGTTCTTC,CASSLNWRDEQFF